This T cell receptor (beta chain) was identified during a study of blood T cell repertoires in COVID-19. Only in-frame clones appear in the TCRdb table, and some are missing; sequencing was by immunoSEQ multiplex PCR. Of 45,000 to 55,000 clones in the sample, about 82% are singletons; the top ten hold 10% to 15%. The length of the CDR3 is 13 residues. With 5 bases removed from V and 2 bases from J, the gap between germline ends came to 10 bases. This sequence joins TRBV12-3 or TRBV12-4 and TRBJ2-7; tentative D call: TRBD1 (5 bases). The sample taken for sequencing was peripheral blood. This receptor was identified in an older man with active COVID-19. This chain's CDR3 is CASSIGHPYEQYF. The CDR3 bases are TGTGCCAGCAGTATTGGACATCCCTACGAGCAGTACTTC.